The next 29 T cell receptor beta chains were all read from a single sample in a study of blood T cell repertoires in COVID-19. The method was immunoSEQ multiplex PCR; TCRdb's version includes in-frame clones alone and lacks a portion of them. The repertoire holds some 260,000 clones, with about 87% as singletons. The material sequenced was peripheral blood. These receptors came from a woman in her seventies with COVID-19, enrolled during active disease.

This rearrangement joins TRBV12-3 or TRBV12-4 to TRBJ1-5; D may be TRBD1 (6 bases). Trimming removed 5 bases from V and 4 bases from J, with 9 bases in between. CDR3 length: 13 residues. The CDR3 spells CASSIRGNQPQHF. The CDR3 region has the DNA TGTGCCAGCAGTATCAGGGGAAATCAGCCCCAGCATTTT.

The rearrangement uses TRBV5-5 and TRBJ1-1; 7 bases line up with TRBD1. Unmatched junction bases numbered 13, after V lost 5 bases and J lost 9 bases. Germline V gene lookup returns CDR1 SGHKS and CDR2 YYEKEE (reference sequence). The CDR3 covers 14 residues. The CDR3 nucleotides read TGTGCCAGCAGGCAAGGGACAGCTTTTCTGCAAGCTTTCTTT. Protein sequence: CASRQGTAFLQAFF.

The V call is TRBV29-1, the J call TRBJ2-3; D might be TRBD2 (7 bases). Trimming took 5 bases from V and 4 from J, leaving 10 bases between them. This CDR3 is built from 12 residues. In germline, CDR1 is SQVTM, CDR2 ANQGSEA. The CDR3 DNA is TGCAGCGTTTGGGGGGGCGCAGATACGCAGTATTTT. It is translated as CSVWGGADTQYF.

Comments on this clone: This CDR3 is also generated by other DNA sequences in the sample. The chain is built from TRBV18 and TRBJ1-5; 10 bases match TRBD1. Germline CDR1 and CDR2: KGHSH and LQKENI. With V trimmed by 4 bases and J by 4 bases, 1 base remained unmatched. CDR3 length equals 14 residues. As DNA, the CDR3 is TGTGCCAGCTCACTGGGACAGGGGAATCAGCCCCAGCATTTT. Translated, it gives CASSLGQGNQPQHF.

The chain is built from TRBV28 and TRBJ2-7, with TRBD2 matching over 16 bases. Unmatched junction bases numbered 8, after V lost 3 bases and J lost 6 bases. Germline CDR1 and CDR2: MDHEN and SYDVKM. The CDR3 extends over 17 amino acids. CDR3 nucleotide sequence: TGTGCCAGCAGTTTGGACAGGGGACTAGCGGGAGGGCGCGAGCAGTACTTC. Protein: CASSLDRGLAGGREQYF.

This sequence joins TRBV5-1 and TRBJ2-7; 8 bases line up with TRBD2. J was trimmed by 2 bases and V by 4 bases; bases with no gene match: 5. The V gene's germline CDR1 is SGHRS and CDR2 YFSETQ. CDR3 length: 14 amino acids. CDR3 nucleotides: TGCGCCAGCAGCACAACTAGCGGCCCCTACGAGCAGTACTTC. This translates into CASSTTSGPYEQYF.

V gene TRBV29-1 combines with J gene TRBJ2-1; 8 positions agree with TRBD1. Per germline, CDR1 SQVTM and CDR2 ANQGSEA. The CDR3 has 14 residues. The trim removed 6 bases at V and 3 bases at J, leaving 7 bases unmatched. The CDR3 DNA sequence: TGCAGCGTCAGTGACAGGGGAAGCTACAATGAGCAGTTCTTC. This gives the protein CSVSDRGSYNEQFF.

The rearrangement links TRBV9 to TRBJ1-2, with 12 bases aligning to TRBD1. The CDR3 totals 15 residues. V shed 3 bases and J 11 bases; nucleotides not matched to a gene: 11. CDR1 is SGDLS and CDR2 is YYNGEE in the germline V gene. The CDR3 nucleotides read TGTGCCAGCAGCGGGGTTCCGGGACAGGGGGCGAATTACACCTTC. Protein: CASSGVPGQGANYTF.

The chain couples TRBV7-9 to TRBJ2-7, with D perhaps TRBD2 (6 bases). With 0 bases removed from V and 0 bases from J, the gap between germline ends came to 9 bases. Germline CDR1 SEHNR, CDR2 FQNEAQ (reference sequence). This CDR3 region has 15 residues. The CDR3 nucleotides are TGTGCCAGCAGCTTAGCGGCGGGGAGCTCCTACGAGCAGTACTTC. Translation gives CASSLAAGSSYEQYF.

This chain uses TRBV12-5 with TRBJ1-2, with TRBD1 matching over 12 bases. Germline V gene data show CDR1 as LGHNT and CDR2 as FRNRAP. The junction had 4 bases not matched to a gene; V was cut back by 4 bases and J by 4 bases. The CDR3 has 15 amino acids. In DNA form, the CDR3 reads TGTGCTAGTGGTTGGGGGGACAGGGGGCCCTATGGCTACACCTTC. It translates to CASGWGDRGPYGYTF.

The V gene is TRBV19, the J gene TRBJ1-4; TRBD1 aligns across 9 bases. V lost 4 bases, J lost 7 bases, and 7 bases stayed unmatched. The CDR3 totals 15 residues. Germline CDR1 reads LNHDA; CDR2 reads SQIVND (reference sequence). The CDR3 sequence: CASSTGQGKAEKLFF. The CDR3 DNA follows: TGTGCCAGTAGTACTGGACAGGGGAAGGCTGAAAAACTGTTTTTT. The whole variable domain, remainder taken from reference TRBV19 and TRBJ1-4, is DGGITQSPKYLFRKEGQNVTLSCEQNLNHDAMYWYRQDPGQGLRLIYYSQIVNDFQKGDIAEGYSVSREKKESFPLTVTSAQKNPTAFYLCASSTGQGKAEKLFFGSGTQLSVL.

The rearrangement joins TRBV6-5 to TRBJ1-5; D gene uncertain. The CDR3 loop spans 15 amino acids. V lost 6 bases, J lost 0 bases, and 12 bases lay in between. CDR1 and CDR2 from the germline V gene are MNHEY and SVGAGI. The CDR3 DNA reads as TGTGCCAGCAGGGGTACAACAGTTAGCAATCAGCCCCAGCATTTT. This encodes CASRGTTVSNQPQHF.

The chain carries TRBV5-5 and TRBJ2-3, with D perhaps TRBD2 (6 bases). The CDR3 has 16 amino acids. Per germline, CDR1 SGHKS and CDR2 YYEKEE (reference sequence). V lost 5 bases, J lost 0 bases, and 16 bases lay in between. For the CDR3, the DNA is TGTGCCAGCAGGAACGAACTAGCTGCTAGCACAGATACGCAGTATTTT. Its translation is CASRNELAASTDTQYF. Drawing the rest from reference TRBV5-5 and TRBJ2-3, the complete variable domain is DAGVTQSPTHLIKTRGQQVTLRCSPISGHKSVSWYQQVLGQGPQFIFQYYEKEERGRGNFPDRFSARQFPNYSSELNVNALLLGDSALYLCASRNELAASTDTQYFGPGTRLTVL.

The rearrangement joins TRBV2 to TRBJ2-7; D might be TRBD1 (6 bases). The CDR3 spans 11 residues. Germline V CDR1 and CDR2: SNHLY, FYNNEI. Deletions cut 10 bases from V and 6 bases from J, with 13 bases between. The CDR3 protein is CATQLGGEQYF. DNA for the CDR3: TGTGCCACCCAATTAGGGGGCGAGCAGTACTTC.

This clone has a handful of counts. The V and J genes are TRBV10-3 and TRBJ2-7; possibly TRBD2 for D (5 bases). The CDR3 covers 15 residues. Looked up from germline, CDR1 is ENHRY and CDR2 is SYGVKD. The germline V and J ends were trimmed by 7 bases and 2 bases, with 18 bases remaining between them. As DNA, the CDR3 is TGTGCCATCACTAGGGAGCAGACCCCGACCTACGAGCAGTACTTC. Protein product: CAITREQTPTYEQYF.

CDR3: CASSPHWGRVSGELFF. In nucleotides, the CDR3 is TGTGCCAGCAGCCCTCATTGGGGGCGGGTGAGCGGGGAGCTGTTTTTT. This chain connects TRBV7-9 to TRBJ2-2; possible D gene TRBD1, 6 bases. Per germline, CDR1 SEHNR and CDR2 FQNEAQ (reference sequence). This CDR3 is 16 amino acids long. V lost 5 bases to trimming and J lost 7 bases, with 20 bases between them.

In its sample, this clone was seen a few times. CDR3 protein: CASGTPVDSPLHF. CDR3 DNA sequence: TGTGCCAGCGGGACACCAGTTGATTCACCCCTCCACTTT. The chain employs TRBV7-9 and TRBJ1-6; a weak D match, TRBD1 (6 bases). The CDR3 has 13 residues. Germline V lookup: CDR1 SEHNR, CDR2 FQNEAQ (reference sequence). Trimming removed 8 bases from V and 8 bases from J, with 13 bases in between.

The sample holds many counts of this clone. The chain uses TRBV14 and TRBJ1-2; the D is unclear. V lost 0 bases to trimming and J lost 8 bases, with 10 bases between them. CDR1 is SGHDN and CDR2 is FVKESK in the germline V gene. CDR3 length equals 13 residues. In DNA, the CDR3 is TGTGCCAGCAGCCAAGAACGGGGTCTCGGCTACACCTTC. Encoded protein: CASSQERGLGYTF. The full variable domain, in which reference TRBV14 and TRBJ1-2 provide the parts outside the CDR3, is EAGVTQFPSHSVIEKGQTVTLRCDPISGHDNLYWYRRVMGKEIKFLLHFVKESKQDESGMPNNRFLAERTGGTYSTLKVQPAELEDSGVYFCASSQERGLGYTFGSGTRLTVV.

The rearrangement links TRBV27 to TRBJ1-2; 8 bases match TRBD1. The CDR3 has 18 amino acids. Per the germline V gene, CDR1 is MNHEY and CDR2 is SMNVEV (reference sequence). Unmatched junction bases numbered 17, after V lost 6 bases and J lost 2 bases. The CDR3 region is CASSNLPPGTGGNYGYTF. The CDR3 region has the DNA TGTGCCAGCAGCAATCTACCGCCCGGGACAGGCGGGAACTATGGCTACACCTTC.

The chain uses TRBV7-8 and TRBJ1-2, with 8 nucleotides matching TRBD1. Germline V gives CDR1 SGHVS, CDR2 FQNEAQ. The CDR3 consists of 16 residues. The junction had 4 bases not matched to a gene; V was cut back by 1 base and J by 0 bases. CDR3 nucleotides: TGTGCCAGCAGCTTAGTGGGGACAGGAGCTAACTATGGCTACACCTTC. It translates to CASSLVGTGANYGYTF.

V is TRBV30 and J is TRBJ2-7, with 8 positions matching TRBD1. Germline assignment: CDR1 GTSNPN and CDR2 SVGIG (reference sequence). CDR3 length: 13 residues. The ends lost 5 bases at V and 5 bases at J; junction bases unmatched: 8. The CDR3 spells CAWAGTGAHEQYF. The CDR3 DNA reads TGTGCCTGGGCCGGGACAGGAGCCCACGAGCAGTACTTC.

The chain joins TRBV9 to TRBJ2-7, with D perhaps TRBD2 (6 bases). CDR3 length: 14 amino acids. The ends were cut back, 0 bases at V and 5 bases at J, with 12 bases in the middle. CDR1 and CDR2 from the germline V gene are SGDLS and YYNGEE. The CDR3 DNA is TGTGCCAGCAGCGTAGGGGGGGAATTCGACGAGCAGTACTTC. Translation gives CASSVGGEFDEQYF.

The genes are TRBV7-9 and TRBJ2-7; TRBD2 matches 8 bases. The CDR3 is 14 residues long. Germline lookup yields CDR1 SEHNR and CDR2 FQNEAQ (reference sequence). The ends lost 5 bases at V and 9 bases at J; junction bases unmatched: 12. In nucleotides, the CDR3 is TGTGCCAGCAGCACGGGACTAGACGCTTTGGTGCAGTACTTC. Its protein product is CASSTGLDALVQYF. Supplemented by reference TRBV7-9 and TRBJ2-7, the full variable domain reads DTGVSQNPRHKITKRGQNVTFRCDPISEHNRLYWYRQTLGQGPEFLTYFQNEAQLEKSRLLSDRFSAERPKGSFSTLEIQRTEQGDSAMYLCASSTGLDALVQYFGPGTRLTVT.

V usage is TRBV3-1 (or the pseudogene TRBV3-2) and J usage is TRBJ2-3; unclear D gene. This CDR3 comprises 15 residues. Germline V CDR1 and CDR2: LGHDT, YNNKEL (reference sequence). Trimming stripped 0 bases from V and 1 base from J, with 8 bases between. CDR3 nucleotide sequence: TGTGCCAGCAGCCAAGATACCACTCGCACAGATACGCAGTATTTT. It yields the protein CASSQDTTRTDTQYF.

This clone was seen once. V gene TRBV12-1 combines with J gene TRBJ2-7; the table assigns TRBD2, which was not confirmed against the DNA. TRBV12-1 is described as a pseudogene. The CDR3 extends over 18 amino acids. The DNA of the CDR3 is TGTGCCAGCAGCTTTGGGCCCCCGGGCGGGAGGACTACCTACGAGCAGTACTTC. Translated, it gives CASSFGPPGGRTTYEQYF.

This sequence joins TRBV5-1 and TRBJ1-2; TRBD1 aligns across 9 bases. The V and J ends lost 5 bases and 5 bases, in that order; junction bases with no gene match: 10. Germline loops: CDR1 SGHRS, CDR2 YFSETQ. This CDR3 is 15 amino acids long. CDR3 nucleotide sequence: TGCGCCAGCAGAAAACAGGGGGCGCGAAAGTATGGCTACACCTTC. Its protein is CASRKQGARKYGYTF.

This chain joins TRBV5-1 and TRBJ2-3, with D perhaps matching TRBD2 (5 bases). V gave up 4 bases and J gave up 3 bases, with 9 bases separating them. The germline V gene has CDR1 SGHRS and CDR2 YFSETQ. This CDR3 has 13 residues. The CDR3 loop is CASSGLATDTQYF. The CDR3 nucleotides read TGCGCCAGCAGCGGATTAGCGACAGATACGCAGTATTTT.

The CDR3 spells CASRVVRISYNSPLHF. DNA of the CDR3: TGTGCCAGCAGGGTTGTCAGGATCTCCTATAATTCACCCCTCCACTTT. The chain couples TRBV28 to TRBJ1-6; no clear D gene. CDR3 size: 16 residues. The germline V gene has CDR1 MDHEN and CDR2 SYDVKM. Trimming took 6 bases from V and 0 from J, leaving 12 bases between them.

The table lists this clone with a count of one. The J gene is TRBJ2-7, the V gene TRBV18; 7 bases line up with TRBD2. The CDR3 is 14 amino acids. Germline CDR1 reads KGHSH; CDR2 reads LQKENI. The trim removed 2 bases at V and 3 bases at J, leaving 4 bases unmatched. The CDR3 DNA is TGTGCCAGCTCACCAAGAAGCGGGGACTACGAGCAGTACTTC. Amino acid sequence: CASSPRSGDYEQYF.